This entry lists 27 T cell receptor beta chains sequenced from one sample in a study of T cell responses to AZD1222 COVID-19 vaccine. The protocol was immunoSEQ multiplex PCR, while the TCRdb copy is restricted to in-frame clones and leaves out a portion. The profile shows tens of thousands of clones, roughly 84% of them singletons. Material: peripheral blood, obtained on day 0 of AZD1222 vaccination. These receptors came from an adult in good health.

V and J are TRBV5-1 and TRBJ2-5; tentatively, D is TRBD1 or TRBD2 (5 bases each). This CDR3 comprises 15 residues. Germline assignment: CDR1 SGHRS and CDR2 YFSETQ. V lost 0 bases, J lost 5 bases, and 14 bases lay in between. This CDR3 is CASSLGDRPMETQYF. The CDR3 DNA reads TGCGCCAGCAGCTTGGGGGACCGTCCAATGGAGACCCAGTACTTC.

The chain couples TRBV7-8 to TRBJ2-3, with 7 nucleotides matching TRBD2. With V trimmed by 5 bases and J by 6 bases, 11 bases remained unmatched. CDR1 is SGHVS, CDR2 FQNEAQ, per germline. This CDR3 comprises 15 residues. CDR3 sequence (DNA): TGTGCCAGCAGCCCAGGTAGCGGGTGGGTCGATACGCAGTATTTT. This encodes CASSPGSGWVDTQYF.

J is TRBJ2-5 and V is TRBV2; 12 bases are a match to TRBD2. The V gene end was trimmed by 6 bases and the J gene end by 2 bases; junction bases not matched to a gene: 4. CDR3 size: 15 residues. The V gene's germline CDR1 is SNHLY and CDR2 FYNNEI. The CDR3, as DNA: TGTGCCAGCAGGTTGACTAGCGGGGGACAAGAGACCCAGTACTTC. Translating gives CASRLTSGGQETQYF.

In its sample, this clone was seen once. The chain carries TRBV9 and TRBJ1-2, with 8 bases aligning to TRBD1. Germline values: CDR1 SGDLS, CDR2 YYNGEE. Germline trimming cut 0 bases from V and 5 bases from J; bases unmatched to any gene: 6. This CDR3 is 15 amino acids long. CDR3 DNA sequence: TGTGCCAGCAGCGTAGGACAGGGGTCGGGGTATGGCTACACCTTC. Translated: CASSVGQGSGYGYTF.

CDR3 sequence: CASSLGAGEANTEAFF. The CDR3 DNA follows: TGTGCCAGCAGCTTAGGCGCAGGGGAGGCGAACACTGAAGCTTTCTTT. The V gene is TRBV7-9, the J gene TRBJ1-1, with a possible D match to TRBD1 (6 bases). V was cut by 1 base and J by 1 base, with 13 bases left in between. CDR1 and CDR2 from the germline V gene are SEHNR and FQNEAQ (reference sequence). This CDR3 is built from 16 residues.

The chain employs TRBV19 and TRBJ1-2; D uncertain. This CDR3 has 14 amino acids. Trimming pared 3 bases from V and 8 bases from J, leaving 16 bases between. The germline V gene encodes CDR1 LNHDA and CDR2 SQIVND (reference sequence). In DNA, the CDR3 is TGTGCCAGTAGTATCGACGAAGGCCCTTGGGGCTACACCTTC. Translating it yields CASSIDEGPWGYTF.

This clone was counted a few times. The rearrangement joins TRBV10-2 to TRBJ2-7; unclear D gene. The germline gives CDR1 WSHSY, CDR2 SAAADI. The CDR3 totals 14 residues. Trimming took 7 bases from V and 3 from J, leaving 16 bases between them. The CDR3 loop is CASTPRPNYYEQYF. As DNA, the CDR3 is TGCGCCAGCACACCTAGACCTAATTACTACGAGCAGTACTTC.

The chain carries TRBV19 and TRBJ1-4; D unresolved. Germline values: CDR1 LNHDA, CDR2 SQIVND (reference sequence). The CDR3 length is 13 residues. Trimming took 5 bases from V and 8 from J, leaving 12 bases between them. The CDR3 DNA reads TGTGCCAGTAGTTTGGAGGATAGCGAAAAACTGTTTTTT. It codes for CASSLEDSEKLFF.

This clone was counted between two and nine times. The rearrangement joins TRBV12-5 to TRBJ1-5; D remains ambiguous. The germline V gene encodes CDR1 LGHNT and CDR2 FRNRAP. The germline V and J ends were trimmed by 10 bases and 7 bases, with 5 bases remaining between them. CDR3 length equals 9 residues. CDR3 loop: CANRQPQHF. In DNA form, the CDR3 reads TGTGCTAACCGGCAGCCCCAGCATTTT.

The DNA for the CDR3 is TGTGCCACCAGGTTGTCCATGAACACTGAAGCTTTCTTT. Its translation: CATRLSMNTEAFF. The chain recombines TRBV15 with TRBJ1-1; unclear D gene. The germline V gene encodes CDR1 LNHNV and CDR2 YYDKDF (reference sequence). The CDR3 has 13 amino acids. Trimming removed 6 bases from V and 0 bases from J, with 8 bases in between.

This chain links TRBV6-2 or TRBV6-3 with TRBJ1-1; maybe TRBD1 (6 bases). In germline, CDR1 is MNHEY, CDR2 SVGEGT. This CDR3 comprises 17 residues. V was shortened by 1 base and J by 2 bases, with 17 bases between the two germline ends. The CDR3 spells CASSYWGQWRANTEAFF. CDR3 DNA sequence: TGTGCCAGCAGTTACTGGGGGCAGTGGCGGGCTAACACTGAAGCTTTCTTT.

This chain joins TRBV7-2 and TRBJ1-5; D not certain. The CDR3 has 15 amino acids. V lost 2 bases, J lost 3 bases, and 11 bases lay in between. In germline, CDR1 is SGHTA, CDR2 FQGNSA. The CDR3 bases are TGTGCCAGCAGCTTATTGCGGGGTGCCAATCAGCCCCAGCATTTT. It translates to CASSLLRGANQPQHF.

The CDR3 loop is CASSLGLAGNTEAFF. The CDR3 nucleotides are TGTGCCAGCAGCTTAGGGCTGGCAGGGAACACTGAAGCTTTCTTT. The chain combines TRBV7-9 with TRBJ1-1; D is undetermined. V was trimmed by 1 base and J by 1 base, leaving 10 bases between them. The length of the CDR3 is 15 residues. Germline values: CDR1 SEHNR, CDR2 FQNEAQ (reference sequence).

The V call is TRBV9, the J call TRBJ2-2, with D tentatively TRBD1 (5 bases). V was shortened by 4 bases and J by 4 bases, with 11 bases between the two germline ends. Germline V CDR1 and CDR2: SGDLS, YYNGEE. This CDR3 comprises 14 residues. The CDR3 DNA is TGTGCCAGCAGCCCCTCCAGGGTCACCGGGGAGCTGTTTTTT. Translation: CASSPSRVTGELFF.

This clone showed up just once. The DNA for the CDR3 is TGTGCCATCAGTGTGGGACAGGATAATGAAAAACTGTTTTTT. Translated: CAISVGQDNEKLFF. V usage is TRBV10-3 and J usage is TRBJ1-4; 8 nucleotides line up with TRBD1. Germline V gives CDR1 ENHRY, CDR2 SYGVKD. V shed 4 bases and J 4 bases; nucleotides not matched to a gene: 2. This CDR3 region has 14 residues.

This clone was observed a single time. CDR3 bases: TGTGCCAGCAGAAGAATCCTGGACTCCTATGGCTACACCTTC. This gives the protein CASRRILDSYGYTF. This chain joins TRBV9 and TRBJ1-2, with no clear D. Germline CDR1 reads SGDLS; CDR2 reads YYNGEE. This CDR3 region has 14 residues. The V end was cut by 5 bases, the J end by 4 bases, with 15 bases between.

This chain joins TRBV7-8 and TRBJ1-2, with unresolved D. V lost 3 bases and J lost 7, with 9 bases in between. CDR3 size: 12 residues. CDR1 and CDR2 from the germline V gene are SGHVS and FQNEAQ. The CDR3 coding sequence is TGTGCCAGCAGCTTCCGGACTACTGGCTACACCTTC. Protein: CASSFRTTGYTF. The whole variable domain, filled in from reference TRBV7-8 and TRBJ1-2, reads GAGVSQSPRYKVAKRGQDVALRCDPISGHVSLFWYQQALGQGPEFLTYFQNEAQLDKSGLPSDRFFAERPEGSVSTLKIQRTQQEDSAVYLCASSFRTTGYTFGSGTRLTVV.

The V and J genes are TRBV11-2 and TRBJ2-2, with D possibly matching TRBD1 (5 bases). The CDR3 extends over 15 amino acids. V was pared by 5 bases and J by 8 bases, with 18 bases between. The germline V gene encodes CDR1 SGHAT and CDR2 FQNNGV. The CDR3 DNA is TGTGCCAGCAGCCCCCAGGGCTACCCGCCGGGGGAGCTGTTTTTT. This sequence encodes CASSPQGYPPGELFF.

The rearrangement uses TRBV7-3 and TRBJ2-5, with D maybe TRBD2 (7 bases). V was cut by 4 bases and J by 5 bases, with 14 bases left in between. The CDR3 totals 14 residues. Germline CDR1 and CDR2: SGHTA and FQGTGA. DNA of the CDR3: TGTGCCAGCAGCTCCGGGGGGCCAGAGGAGACCCAGTACTTC. Encoded protein: CASSSGGPEETQYF.

The chain employs TRBV7-6 and TRBJ2-7; possible D gene TRBD1, 6 bases. Per germline, CDR1 SGHVS and CDR2 FNYEAQ. V shed 0 bases and J shed 2 bases, with 11 bases lying between them. The CDR3 sequence is 15 residues long. CDR3 amino acids: CASSLAPGQTYEQYF. The CDR3 bases are TGTGCCAGCAGCTTAGCTCCCGGACAGACCTACGAGCAGTACTTC.

This chain uses TRBV5-1 with TRBJ2-7, with D perhaps assigned TRBD1 or TRBD2 (5 bases each). CDR1 SGHRS and CDR2 YFSETQ come from the germline V gene. This CDR3 has 13 residues. With 0 bases removed from V and 4 bases from J, the gap between germline ends came to 8 bases. CDR3 in DNA: TGCGCCAGCAGCTTGGGCGAGGGGTACGAGCAGTACTTC. It codes for CASSLGEGYEQYF.

CDR3 nucleotides: TGTGCCAGCAGTTTTGGTGAGACCCAGTACTTC. Translated, it gives CASSFGETQYF. The V gene is TRBV12-3 or TRBV12-4, the J gene TRBJ2-5; no firm D call. The V end lost 3 bases, the J end lost 5 bases, and 4 bases lay between the germline ends. This CDR3 contains 11 residues.

V is TRBV5-8 and J is TRBJ1-1; D uncertain. V lost 4 bases to trimming and J lost 4 bases, with 14 bases between them. The CDR3 has 14 residues. The germline V gene has CDR1 SGHTS and CDR2 YDEGEE. The CDR3 spells CASSIRGMGTEAFF. CDR3 bases: TGTGCCAGCAGCATCCGCGGGATGGGCACTGAAGCTTTCTTT.

J is TRBJ2-2 and V is TRBV5-1; a weak D match, TRBD1 (5 bases). Between the trimmed V and J ends, which lost 1 base and 4 bases, there was a span of 11 bases. Germline lookup yields CDR1 SGHRS and CDR2 YFSETQ. CDR3 size: 15 residues. CDR3 region: CASSLIRVGTGELFF. The CDR3 DNA follows: TGCGCCAGCAGCTTGATCAGGGTGGGCACCGGGGAGCTGTTTTTT.

A word on this clone: One end of the junction does not line up with germline, which may come from a read error. The rearrangement links TRBV7-2 to TRBJ2-7; D possibly corresponds to TRBD2 (6 bases). CDR3 length equals 14 residues. CDR1 SGHTA and CDR2 FQGNSA come from the germline V gene. The CDR3 reads CASSLGSGVYEQYF. In DNA form, the CDR3 reads TGCGCCAGCAGCTTAGGGTCGGGAGTTTACGAGCAGTACTTC.

The chain employs TRBV11-1 and TRBJ1-1; 7 bases map to TRBD1. Trimming removed 5 bases from V and 5 bases from J; junction bases left unmatched: 8. The CDR3 loop spans 14 amino acids. Germline CDR1 is SGHAT and CDR2 is FQDESV (reference sequence). The DNA for the CDR3 is TGTGCCAGCAGCCGCGACAGGGATAGGACTGAAGCTTTCTTT. Its translation is CASSRDRDRTEAFF.

This chain joins TRBV19 and TRBJ1-5; 9 nucleotides match TRBD1. This CDR3 region has 17 residues. V was pared by 5 bases and J by 3 bases, with 11 bases of the junction left unmatched. Per germline, CDR1 LNHDA and CDR2 SQIVND (reference sequence). In DNA form, the CDR3 reads TGTGCCAGTAGTTCGGGACAGGGAGAATGGGACAATCAGCCCCAGCATTTT. Translated: CASSSGQGEWDNQPQHF.